The rows below give T cell receptor beta chains drawn from one sample of a study of post-analysis software for immune sequencing data. TCRdb reprocessed the PCR reads via MiXCR and lists one record per CDR3 protein. This table has over 150,000 distinct CDR3 sequences, about 34% appearing once. The input for sequencing was blood, taken after autologous hematopoietic stem cell transplantation. The receptors were gathered from a girl aged 5 to 17 with multiple sclerosis. Both conserved end residues are part of each CDR3. The D gene is left open where the match is weak. Clone size appears in some rows only: once, few, many, or a class for an expanded clone.

D gene: .
clone size: .
V gene: TRBV15
J gene: TRBJ2-1
CDR3 DNA: TGTGCCACCAGCAGAGATTGGCCGAAAGAATACAATGAGCAGTTCTTC
CDR3 protein: CATSRDWPKEYNEQFF

D gene: .
clone size: once
V gene: TRBV7-7
J gene: TRBJ2-7
CDR3 DNA: TGTGCCAGCAGCCCCCAGACCGCGAGCTCCTACGAGCAGTACTTC
CDR3 protein: CASSPQTASSYEQYF

D gene: .
clone size: few
V gene: TRBV15
J gene: TRBJ1-1
CDR3 DNA: TGTGCCACCAGCAGAGATAGAGAGGGGAATGAAGCTTTCTTT
CDR3 protein: CATSRDREGNEAFF

D gene: TRBD2
clone size: .
V gene: TRBV4-3
J gene: TRBJ2-1
CDR3 DNA: TGCGCCAGCAGCCTCTGGCGCCTAGCGGGAGGAGGATCCTACAATGAGCAGTTCTTC
CDR3 protein: CASSLWRLAGGGSYNEQFF

D gene: TRBD2
clone size: few
V gene: TRBV18
J gene: TRBJ2-5
CDR3 DNA: TGTGCCAGCTCACCAGGGACTATGGCGACCCAGTACTTC
CDR3 protein: CASSPGTMATQYF

D gene: TRBD2
clone size: few
V gene: TRBV4-3
J gene: TRBJ2-3
CDR3 DNA: TGCGCCAGCAGCCAGGCACCTCTAGCGGGGGTCACAGATACGCAGTATTTT
CDR3 protein: CASSQAPLAGVTDTQYF

D gene: .
clone size: .
V gene: TRBV6-2/TRBV6-3
J gene: TRBJ2-5
CDR3 DNA: TGTGCCAGCAGTGAGGACACGACGCAAGAGACCCAGTACTTC
CDR3 protein: CASSEDTTQETQYF

D gene: .
clone size: few
V gene: TRBV20-1
J gene: TRBJ2-7
CDR3 DNA: TGCAGTGCTAGAGTCATACCCTACGAGCAGTACTTC
CDR3 protein: CSARVIPYEQYF

D gene: TRBD1
clone size: .
V gene: TRBV5-6
J gene: TRBJ2-7
CDR3 DNA: TGTGCCAGCAGCCCGGACAGGGGGGGCTCCTACGAGCAGTACTTC
CDR3 protein: CASSPDRGGSYEQYF

D gene: TRBD2
clone size: .
V gene: TRBV6-6
J gene: TRBJ2-3
CDR3 DNA: TGTGCCAGCAGTCCTCGCCCCCCTAGCGGACAACGAGATACGCAGTATTTT
CDR3 protein: CASSPRPPSGQRDTQYF

D gene: .
clone size: few
V gene: TRBV28
J gene: TRBJ2-5
CDR3 DNA: TGTGCCAGCAGTCTTGGACTTAGAGAGAGGGAGACCCAGTACTTC
CDR3 protein: CASSLGLRERETQYF

D gene: .
clone size: .
V gene: TRBV15
J gene: TRBJ2-7
CDR3 DNA: TGTGCCACCAGCCCCGCCGGGGAAACCTACGAGCAGTACTTC
CDR3 protein: CATSPAGETYEQYF

D gene: TRBD2
clone size: .
V gene: TRBV6-2/TRBV6-3
J gene: TRBJ2-1
CDR3 DNA: TGTGCCAGCACCCTTGGGGCGGGAGTGGAGCAGTTCTTC
CDR3 protein: CASTLGAGVEQFF

D gene: TRBD1
clone size: .
V gene: TRBV11-2
J gene: TRBJ2-3
CDR3 DNA: TGTGCCAGCAGCTTCACCGGGACAGCCCGGCATACGCAGTATTTT
CDR3 protein: CASSFTGTARHTQYF

D gene: .
clone size: medium-sized
V gene: TRBV18
J gene: TRBJ2-5
CDR3 DNA: TGTGCCAGCTCACCTATGGGAATAGAGACCCAGTACTTC
CDR3 protein: CASSPMGIETQYF

D gene: TRBD1
clone size: many
V gene: TRBV6-5
J gene: TRBJ1-2
CDR3 DNA: TGTGCCAGCAGTTCCGGGGCAGGGGGCTATGGCTACACCTTC
CDR3 protein: CASSSGAGGYGYTF

D gene: .
clone size: .
V gene: TRBV20-1
J gene: TRBJ2-1
CDR3 DNA: TGCAGTGCTAGAGATCCTAGAGGGCCTGACAATGAGCAGTTCTTC
CDR3 protein: CSARDPRGPDNEQFF

D gene: TRBD1
clone size: few
V gene: TRBV3-1
J gene: TRBJ2-3
CDR3 DNA: TGTGCCAGCAGCCAAGAGTTCGAGGGGGCGGTCCCAGATACGCAGTATTTT
CDR3 protein: CASSQEFEGAVPDTQYF

D gene: TRBD2
clone size: few
V gene: TRBV6-4
J gene: TRBJ2-3
CDR3 DNA: TGTGCCAGCAGCGGGGGGACTAGCCCAGGGGATACGCAGTATTTT
CDR3 protein: CASSGGTSPGDTQYF

D gene: .
clone size: .
V gene: TRBV3-1
J gene: TRBJ1-5
CDR3 DNA: TGTGCCAGCAGCCCAGGGTGGGGGAAGCAGCCCCAGCATTTT
CDR3 protein: CASSPGWGKQPQHF

D gene: TRBD1
clone size: .
V gene: TRBV6-5
J gene: TRBJ2-1
CDR3 DNA: TGTGCCAGCAGGAGAGGGACAGGTGAGCAGTTCTTC
CDR3 protein: CASRRGTGEQFF

D gene: .
clone size: .
V gene: TRBV10-3
J gene: TRBJ1-5
CDR3 DNA: TGTGCCATCAGTCGAGGGTCATTCCAAGAGACCCAGCATTTT
CDR3 protein: CAISRGSFQETQHF